These 2 T cell receptor beta chains were sequenced from one sample in a study of blood T cell repertoires in COVID-19. Sequencing was performed with immunoSEQ multiplex PCR; in TCRdb, only in-frame clones are kept and a portion is missing. This table has about 170,000 clones, about 85% appearing once. The sequencing sample was made of peripheral blood. Receptor source: a woman in her 70s with COVID-19, enrolled during active disease.

This sequence joins TRBV10-3 and TRBJ2-3, with 10 bases that match TRBD2. The CDR3 is made up of 16 amino acids. The trim removed 2 bases at V and 3 bases at J, leaving 5 bases unmatched. The germline CDR1 and CDR2 sequences are ENHRY and SYGVKD. In DNA form, the CDR3 reads TGTGCCATCAGTGAGCCCCTAGCGGGGGAAACAGATACGCAGTATTTT. Translation gives CAISEPLAGETDTQYF.

V gene TRBV13 combines with J gene TRBJ2-5; 8 bases agree with TRBD1. V was clipped by 2 bases and J by 5 bases; unmatched bases: 7. Looked up from germline, CDR1 is PRHDT and CDR2 is FYEKMQ (reference sequence). CDR3 length equals 15 residues. The DNA of the CDR3 is TGTGCCAGCAGCTTACTTTGGACAGGGAAGGAGACCCAGTACTTC. Its protein product is CASSLLWTGKETQYF.